What follows are 8 T cell receptor beta chains derived from one specimen sequenced in a study of blood T cell repertoires in COVID-19. Measured with immunoSEQ multiplex PCR; TCRdb has only the in-frame clones, and not every one. The sample lists tens of thousands of clones; approximately 81% were seen once. The sample consisted of peripheral blood. The receptors here all came from a woman at least 80 years old with active or convalescent COVID-19.

The chain recombines TRBV25-1 with TRBJ2-5; TRBD1 is a possible D gene (6 bases). The CDR3 has 15 amino acids. In germline, CDR1 is MGHDK, CDR2 SYGVNS. Trimming took 2 bases from V and 3 from J, leaving 13 bases between them. CDR3 sequence: CASSEHRATKETQYF. The CDR3 nucleotides read TGTGCCAGCAGTGAACACAGGGCGACTAAAGAGACCCAGTACTTC. Looking up the rest from reference TRBV25-1 and TRBJ2-5 gives the full variable domain: EADIYQTPRYLVIGTGKKITLECSQTMGHDKMYWYQQDPGMELHLIHYSYGVNSTEKGDLSSESTVSRIRTEHFPLTLESARPSHTSQYLCASSEHRATKETQYFGPGTRLLVL.

The chain carries TRBV5-6 and TRBJ2-1, with TRBD2 identical over 7 bases. V was pared by 6 bases and J by 7 bases, with 13 bases of the junction left unmatched. From germline, CDR1 is SGHDT and CDR2 YYEEEE. The CDR3 covers 15 residues. In DNA form, the CDR3 reads TGTGCCAGCACCCGCGGGGGTGGCCTAAAGAATGAGCAGTTCTTC. Encoded protein: CASTRGGGLKNEQFF.

J is TRBJ1-1 and V is TRBV5-4; D gene ambiguous. The CDR3 totals 14 residues. The ends were cut back, 1 base at V and 4 bases at J, with 11 bases in the middle. In germline, CDR1 is SGHNT, CDR2 YYREEE (reference sequence). CDR3 region: CASSLRAEGTEAFF. In DNA, the CDR3 is TGTGCCAGCAGCTTGCGGGCGGAGGGCACTGAAGCTTTCTTT.

This clone came up a few times. The rearrangement uses TRBV28 and TRBJ1-5; the D gene is possibly TRBD1 (6 bases). The germline gives CDR1 MDHEN, CDR2 SYDVKM. Trimming stripped 6 bases from V and 3 bases from J, with 9 bases between. The CDR3 sequence is 13 residues long. The DNA of the CDR3 is TGTGCCAGCAGACAGGGAAACAATCAGCCCCAGCATTTT. Encoded protein: CASRQGNNQPQHF.

This clone is a singleton in its sample. The chain links TRBV6-6 to TRBJ2-2; 8 nucleotides match TRBD2. Germline loops: CDR1 MNHNY, CDR2 SVGAGI (reference sequence). The ends lost 5 bases at V and 5 bases at J; junction bases unmatched: 10. The CDR3 runs 16 residues. CDR3 nucleotides: TGTGCCAGCAGTGCTCTAGGAGTAGCGGGAACCGGGGAGCTGTTTTTT. Encoded protein: CASSALGVAGTGELFF.

This clone appeared many times. The rearrangement uses TRBV18 and TRBJ1-2, with 8 positions matching TRBD1. CDR3 size: 15 residues. The junction had 4 bases not matched to a gene; V was cut back by 1 base and J by 3 bases. The V gene's germline CDR1 is KGHSH and CDR2 LQKENI. The CDR3 is CASSPRTGWDYGYTF. In nucleotides, the CDR3 is TGTGCCAGCTCACCACGGACAGGGTGGGACTATGGCTACACCTTC.

This sequence joins TRBV24-1 and TRBJ2-3; D is perhaps TRBD1 (5 bases). The CDR3 length is 15 residues. CDR1 and CDR2 (germline): KGHDR, SFDVKD. V was trimmed by 3 bases and J by 7 bases, leaving 16 bases between them. DNA for the CDR3: TGTGCCACCAGTGATCCCCAGGGCAGCAGTTATACGCAGTATTTT. Translating it yields CATSDPQGSSYTQYF.

There are a few counts of this clone. This chain links TRBV6-2 or TRBV6-3 with TRBJ1-1; no firm D call. V was clipped by 4 bases and J by 5 bases, with 14 bases between them. CDR1 is MNHEY, CDR2 SVGEGT, per germline. The CDR3 runs 14 residues. The CDR3 sequence is CASSSVQPGTEAFF. In DNA form, the CDR3 reads TGTGCCAGCAGTTCTGTACAGCCGGGGACTGAAGCTTTCTTT.